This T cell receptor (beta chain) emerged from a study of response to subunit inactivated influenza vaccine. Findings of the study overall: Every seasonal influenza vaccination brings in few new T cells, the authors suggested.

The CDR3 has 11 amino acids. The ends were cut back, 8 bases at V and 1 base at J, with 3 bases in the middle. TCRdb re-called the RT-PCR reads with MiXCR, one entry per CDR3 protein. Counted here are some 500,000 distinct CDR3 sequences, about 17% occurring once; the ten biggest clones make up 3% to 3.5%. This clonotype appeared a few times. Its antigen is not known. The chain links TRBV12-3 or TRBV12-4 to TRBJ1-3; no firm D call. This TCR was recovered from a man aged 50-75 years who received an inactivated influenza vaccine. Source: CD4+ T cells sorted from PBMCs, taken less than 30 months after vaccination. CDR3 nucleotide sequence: TGTGCCAGCGAGTCTGGAAACACCATATATTTT. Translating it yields CASESGNTIYF.